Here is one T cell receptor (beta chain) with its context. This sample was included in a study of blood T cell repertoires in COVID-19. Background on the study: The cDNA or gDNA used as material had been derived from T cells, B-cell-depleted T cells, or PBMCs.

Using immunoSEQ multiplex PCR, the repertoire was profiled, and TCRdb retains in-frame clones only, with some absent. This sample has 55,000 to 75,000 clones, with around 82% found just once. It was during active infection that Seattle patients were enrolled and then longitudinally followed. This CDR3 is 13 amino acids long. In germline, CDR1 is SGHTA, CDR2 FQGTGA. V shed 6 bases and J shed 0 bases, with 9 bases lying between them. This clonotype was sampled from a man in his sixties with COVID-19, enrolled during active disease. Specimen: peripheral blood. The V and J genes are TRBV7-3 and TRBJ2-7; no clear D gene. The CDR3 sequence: CASSPLSSYEQYF. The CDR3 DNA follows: TGTGCCAGCAGTCCCCTTAGCTCCTACGAGCAGTACTTC.